The 22 T cell receptor beta chains below come from one sample, sequenced in a study of CD8 T cell repertoires and HIV-1 epitope variants. Libraries were prepared by immunoSEQ multiplex PCR; TCRdb keeps only in-frame clonotypes and omits some of them. The repertoire consists of thousands of clones, with around 62% occurring once and the leading ten covering about 40%. Their antigens are not known. The sample was cultured CD8+ T cells derived from PBMCs. These receptors originate from a male donor with HIV.

The genes are TRBV29-1 and TRBJ1-2; D not certain. The CDR3 is made up of 14 amino acids. Germline-derived CDR1 and CDR2 are SQVTM and ANQGSEA. V lost 0 bases, J lost 4 bases, and 12 bases lay in between. The CDR3 DNA follows: TGCAGCGTTGAAGACTGGGAAAAAAGCTATGGCTACACCTTC. Its protein product is CSVEDWEKSYGYTF.

The table lists this clone with a few counts. This rearrangement joins TRBV6-1 to TRBJ2-7; 7 bases are shared with TRBD1. Per the germline V gene, CDR1 is MNHNS and CDR2 is SASEGT. The CDR3 totals 14 residues. The V segment lost 5 bases and the J segment 6 bases; nucleotides outside the gene matches: 10. This CDR3 reads CASSRDRDSGEQYF. The DNA for the CDR3 is TGTGCCAGCAGTCGAGACAGGGATTCGGGCGAGCAGTACTTC.

V usage is TRBV5-7 and J usage is TRBJ2-4, with D tentatively TRBD2 (6 bases). TRBV5-7 is reported as an ORF; its role is uncertain. V was trimmed by 4 bases and J by 3 bases, leaving 20 bases between them. This CDR3 comprises 17 residues. CDR3 amino acids: CASSGGWRDWDKNIQYF. The CDR3 DNA reads TGTGCCAGCAGCGGCGGGTGGAGGGATTGGGACAAAAACATTCAGTACTTC.

In its sample, this clone ranks as medium-sized. V gene TRBV7-6 combines with J gene TRBJ2-5; 8 bases align to TRBD1. Looked up from germline, CDR1 is SGHVS and CDR2 is FNYEAQ. The CDR3 is 17 residues long. V shed 0 bases, J shed 4 bases, and the junction held 10 bases outside the gene matches. DNA for the CDR3: TGTGCCAGCAGCTTAGCCCGGGACAGGAGTGGGAGAGAGACCCAGTACTTC. Its protein product is CASSLARDRSGRETQYF.

The J gene is TRBJ1-3, the V gene TRBV10-3, with a weak D call TRBD1 (5 bases). The CDR3 loop spans 17 amino acids. CDR1 is ENHRY, CDR2 SYGVKD, per germline. V was pared by 11 bases and J by 0 bases, with 23 bases between. The CDR3 bases are TGTGCCGCCCAGGGCAGGGATTCTACGTTCTCTGGAAACACCATATATTTT. It specifies CAAQGRDSTFSGNTIYF.

V and J are TRBV28 and TRBJ1-2; possible D gene TRBD1, 6 bases. Germline CDR1 MDHEN, CDR2 SYDVKM. V gave up 3 bases and J gave up 7 bases, with 15 bases separating them. The CDR3 is 14 residues long. The CDR3, as DNA: TGTGCCAGCAGTTTGGCCTCGGACAGCCGTGGCTACACCTTC. Protein sequence: CASSLASDSRGYTF.

This chain connects TRBV6-1 to TRBJ2-7; D gene ambiguous. The CDR3 has 14 amino acids. Germline V gene data show CDR1 as MNHNS and CDR2 as SASEGT. Trimming shortened V by 6 bases and J by 2 bases, and 14 bases separated the two germline ends. For the CDR3, the DNA is TGTGCCAGCAGCACCGAACTGGGCCCCTACGAGCAGTACTTC. Encoded protein: CASSTELGPYEQYF.

This clone was counted a single time. The chain carries TRBV30 and TRBJ2-7, with D perhaps matching TRBD2 (7 bases). V was shortened by 0 bases and J by 6 bases, with 15 bases between the two germline ends. Germline V gives CDR1 GTSNPN, CDR2 SVGIG (reference sequence). The CDR3 covers 14 residues. The CDR3 bases are TGTGCCTGGAGTGTAGGGGGGGCCCTCCTCGAGCAGTACTTC. Protein product: CAWSVGGALLEQYF. Full variable domain (remainder filled in from reference TRBV30 and TRBJ2-7): SQTIHQWPATLVQPVGSPLSLECTVEGTSNPNLYWYRQAAGRGLQLLFYSVGIGQISSEVPQNLSASRPQDRQFILSSKKLLLSDSGFYLCAWSVGGALLEQYFGPGTRLTVT.

This sequence joins TRBV14 and TRBJ2-1, with 9 positions matching TRBD2. The CDR3 spans 12 residues. The V gene's germline CDR1 is SGHDN and CDR2 FVKESK. CDR3 sequence: CVVDSGSNEQFF. CDR3 sequence (DNA): TGTGTCGTCGATAGCGGGAGTAATGAGCAGTTCTTC.

This chain connects TRBV6-6 to TRBJ1-2; D unclear. This CDR3 spans 13 amino acids. V lost 6 bases, J lost 5 bases, and 13 bases lay in between. Germline V gives CDR1 MNHNY, CDR2 SVGAGI (reference sequence). In DNA, the CDR3 is TGTGCCAGCAGCCCGGGGTCGGGGTATGGCTACACCTTC. This sequence encodes CASSPGSGYGYTF.

J is TRBJ1-2 and V is TRBV27, with a possible D match to TRBD1 (6 bases). This CDR3 contains 14 residues. V lost 2 bases to trimming and J lost 0 bases, with 7 bases between them. CDR1 MNHEY and CDR2 SMNVEV come from the germline V gene (reference sequence). CDR3 in amino acids: CASSLTGTNYGYTF. The DNA of the CDR3 is TGTGCCAGCAGTTTAACAGGGACTAACTATGGCTACACCTTC.

The table lists this clone with a count of one. For the CDR3, the DNA is TGCGCCAGCAGCCAATACCGGGGCGGCGAGCAGTACTTC. As protein: CASSQYRGGEQYF. The chain links TRBV4-3 to TRBJ2-7; the D call may be TRBD1 or TRBD2 (5 bases each). There are 13 residues in the CDR3. Germline V gives CDR1 LGHNA, CDR2 YSLEER. Trimming removed 2 bases at V and 6 bases at J, with 11 bases between.

V is TRBV28 and J is TRBJ2-7; 11 nucleotides line up with TRBD2. CDR1 MDHEN and CDR2 SYDVKM come from the germline V gene. The CDR3 is 15 residues long. V trimming: 7 bases; J trimming: 2 bases; junction bases outside the gene matches: 7. Here the CDR3 reads CASTEGLAGTYEQYF. The CDR3 DNA reads as TGTGCCAGCACCGAAGGACTAGCGGGTACCTACGAGCAGTACTTC. Supplemented by reference TRBV28 and TRBJ2-7, the full variable domain reads DVKVTQSSRYLVKRTGEKVFLECVQDMDHENMFWYRQDPGLGLRLIYFSYDVKMKEKGDIPEGYSVSREKKERFSLILESASTNQTSMYLCASTEGLAGTYEQYFGPGTRLTVT.

The chain uses TRBV10-3 and TRBJ1-2; D remains unclear. This CDR3 is 16 amino acids long. The germline V and J ends were trimmed by 0 bases and 6 bases, with 17 bases remaining between them. Germline CDR1 ENHRY, CDR2 SYGVKD. The CDR3 region is CAISESTNRPGHGYTF. CDR3 DNA sequence: TGTGCCATCAGTGAGTCGACGAACAGACCCGGACATGGCTACACCTTC.

The genes are TRBV2 and TRBJ2-1; perhaps TRBD2 as D (5 bases). CDR1 is SNHLY and CDR2 is FYNNEI in the germline V gene. The CDR3 extends over 12 amino acids. The V end lost 4 bases, the J end lost 7 bases, and 8 bases lay between the germline ends. CDR3 bases: TGTGCCAGCAGTGGGACTTCTAATGAGCAGTTCTTC. It translates to CASSGTSNEQFF.

The rearrangement links TRBV6-5 to TRBJ2-7; D ambiguous. Per germline, CDR1 MNHEY and CDR2 SVGAGI. This CDR3 spans 14 amino acids. The V gene lost 0 bases and the J gene lost 2 bases, with 8 bases spanning the gap. The CDR3 here is CASSYSNPPYEQYF. The CDR3 DNA reads as TGTGCCAGCAGTTACTCGAATCCCCCCTACGAGCAGTACTTC.

This clone turned up a few times. The genes are TRBV5-6 and TRBJ2-2; D is perhaps TRBD2 (6 bases). Trimming left V 2 bases short and J 4 bases short, with 15 bases between. CDR3 size: 16 residues. The germline V gene encodes CDR1 SGHDT and CDR2 YYEEEE. The CDR3 region has the DNA TGTGCCAGCAGCTTCGAACCGTGGGAGGCCACCGGGGAGCTGTTTTTT. This codes for CASSFEPWEATGELFF.

CDR3: CSAPSDRAAYF. The CDR3 DNA is TGCAGTGCTCCGTCGGATCGAGCGGCGTACTTC. The rearrangement joins TRBV20-1 to TRBJ2-5, with D tentatively TRBD2 (5 bases). The germline V gene has CDR1 DFQATT and CDR2 SNEGSKA (reference sequence). The V end was cut by 5 bases, the J end by 13 bases, with 17 bases between. The CDR3 consists of 11 residues.

The rearrangement links TRBV27 to TRBJ2-1; 7 bases are shared with TRBD2. The CDR3 is 14 amino acids. Looked up from germline, CDR1 is MNHEY and CDR2 is SMNVEV (reference sequence). The ends lost 2 bases at V and 4 bases at J; junction bases unmatched: 2. CDR3 region: CASSLAGAYNEQFF. The CDR3, as DNA: TGTGCCAGCAGTTTAGCGGGAGCTTACAATGAGCAGTTCTTC.

This clone was picked up a small number of times. This sequence joins TRBV27 and TRBJ1-2; no clear D gene. The V end was cut by 2 bases, the J end by 4 bases, with 14 bases between. CDR3 length: 15 amino acids. Germline CDR1 and CDR2: MNHEY and SMNVEV (reference sequence). CDR3 in amino acids: CASSLTLTTSYGYTF. The CDR3 nucleotides are TGTGCCAGCAGTTTAACCCTTACGACATCCTATGGCTACACCTTC.

This clone was seen a few times. The chain joins TRBV5-4 to TRBJ1-2; no definite D call. Trimming shortened V by 4 bases and J by 1 base, and 20 bases separated the two germline ends. CDR3 length: 17 residues. Germline values: CDR1 SGHNT, CDR2 YYREEE (reference sequence). The CDR3 DNA sequence: TGTGCCAGCAGCCCGCCCGGGCAGGCCCTATTTAACTATGGCTACACCTTC. Its translation: CASSPPGQALFNYGYTF.

V usage is TRBV6-1 and J usage is TRBJ2-3, with D unresolved. The length of the CDR3 is 12 residues. The V end was cut by 7 bases, the J end by 0 bases, with 5 bases between. Per germline, CDR1 MNHNS and CDR2 SASEGT. The CDR3 DNA reads TGTGCCAGCACCCGGAGCACAGATACGCAGTATTTT. It is translated as CASTRSTDTQYF.